These 2 T cell receptor beta chains were sequenced from one sample in a study of T cell repertoires in cytomegalovirus infection. TCRdb re-called the reads through MiXCR, storing one row per CDR3 protein. The repertoire includes about 260,000 distinct CDR3 sequences, roughly an eighth of them detected once, and 8.8% sits in the top ten. Sequences were obtained from PBMCs. Receptors were obtained from a human donor in good health (CMV status not recorded). Some clones in this sample may be carry-over from other donors' samples.

This clonotype turned up a few times. J is TRBJ2-7 and V is TRBV4-1, with 9 bases lining up with TRBD1. This CDR3 comprises 16 residues. Germline-derived CDR1 and CDR2 are MGHRA and YSYEKL. The V gene end was trimmed by 3 bases and the J gene end by 5 bases; junction bases not matched to a gene: 11. This CDR3 is CASSQLPGQGGDEQYF. The CDR3 DNA reads as TGCGCCAGCAGCCAGCTTCCGGGACAGGGAGGCGACGAGCAGTACTTC.

CDR3 coding DNA: TGCAGAGGCGAGGGCTCCTACAATGAGCAGTTCTTC. Its protein is CRGEGSYNEQFF. This chain uses TRBV29-1 with TRBJ2-1; TRBD2 might be the D (5 bases). CDR3 length equals 12 residues. Germline CDR1 is SQVTM and CDR2 is ANQGSEA.